One and the same sample provided the 5 T cell receptor beta chains below, sequenced in a study of shared clonotypes between healthy human individuals. Naive-designated CD8 cells lacked CD45RO, were positively enriched for CCR7, and omitted terminally differentiated effector memory CD45RA+ cells. TCRdb's copy holds only in-frame clones and misses some; the assay was immunoSEQ multiplex PCR. Counted here are roughly 1,800,000 clones, approximately 95% occurring once; the ten biggest clones make up roughly 1.2%. Sequencing was performed on naive CD8+ T cells sorted from blood. All receptors come from a man between 18 and 35 years old in good health.

The V and J genes are TRBV28 and TRBJ1-5; 10 bases line up with TRBD1. The CDR3 spans 15 residues. The junction had 4 bases not matched to a gene; V was cut back by 6 bases and J by 2 bases. Germline values: CDR1 MDHEN, CDR2 SYDVKM. The CDR3 nucleotides read TGTGCCAGCAGCTTGACAGGGGGCGGCAATCAGCCCCAGCATTTT. Protein: CASSLTGGGNQPQHF.

The V call is TRBV30, the J call TRBJ2-7; TRBD2 aligns across 7 bases. CDR3 size: 12 residues. Germline values: CDR1 GTSNPN, CDR2 SVGIG (reference sequence). The J segment lost 4 bases and the V segment lost 3 bases, leaving 3 bases of the junction unmatched. The DNA of the CDR3 is TGTGCCTGGAGCCGGGGAGGGTACGAGCAGTACTTC. It specifies CAWSRGGYEQYF.

This chain connects TRBV27 to TRBJ2-7, with a weak D call TRBD1 (6 bases). This CDR3 spans 16 amino acids. CDR1 MNHEY and CDR2 SMNVEV come from the germline V gene (reference sequence). V lost 5 bases and J lost 2, with 19 bases in between. CDR3 in DNA: TGTGCCAGCAGTCCTACCGGTGAACAGGGAACCTACGAGCAGTACTTC. Amino acids: CASSPTGEQGTYEQYF.

The genes are TRBV9 and TRBJ1-5; D may be TRBD1 (5 bases). Deletions cut 8 bases from V and 0 bases from J, with 12 bases between. From germline, CDR1 is SGDLS and CDR2 YYNGEE. The length of the CDR3 is 14 residues. The CDR3 reads CASNGGYSNQPQHF. Here the CDR3 DNA reads TGTGCCAGTAATGGGGGGTATAGCAATCAGCCCCAGCATTTT.

This clone was counted a single time. Distinct nucleotide sequences in the sample also encode this CDR3. This chain joins TRBV27 and TRBJ1-5; possible D gene TRBD1, 6 bases. Between the trimmed V and J ends, which lost 5 bases and 7 bases, there was a span of 9 bases. Germline CDR1 is MNHEY and CDR2 is SMNVEV (reference sequence). The CDR3 has 12 amino acids. The DNA for the CDR3 is TGTGCCAGCAGTCTGCAGGGGCAGCCCCAGCATTTT. This gives the protein CASSLQGQPQHF.